Each of the 11 T cell receptor beta chains below was sequenced from the same sample in a study of blood T cells in healthy people across ages (dated by TCRdb to 2015 to 2017). Library preparation used 5' RACE. The sequencing machine was an Illumina HiSeq 2500. A second PCR of roughly 7 to 11 cycles was performed with a sample-barcoded 5' primer and a J-beta primer mix. Through fastp at Q25 and MiXCR, TCRdb rebuilt clones from the public reads, retaining in-frame beta chains. Each CDR3 protein appears once, grouped with its most common genes and DNA. Present in this sample are hundreds of thousands of distinct CDR3 sequences, approximately 30% of which were seen just once. Approximately 14% of the sample lies in the top ten. Sequenced: blood. The receptor set was obtained from a woman older than 75 in good health.

This clonotype appeared once. This may be a read error: a much more frequent sequence differs by one nucleotide. The rearrangement links TRBV7-9 to TRBJ2-3, with TRBD2 matching 8 bases. Per germline, CDR1 SEHNR and CDR2 FQNEAQ (reference sequence). Trimming at V came to 4 bases and at J to 2 bases, leaving 5 bases not matched to a gene. The CDR3 has 15 residues. The DNA for the CDR3 is TGTGCCAGCAGCTGGCGGGGGGCCAACACAGATACGCAGTATTTT. Translation: CASSWRGANTDTQYF.

In the case of this clonotype: Possible read error: a much larger clone is one base away. J is TRBJ2-5 and V is TRBV7-2, with 8 bases lining up with TRBD2. CDR1 is SGHTA, CDR2 FQGNSA, per germline. CDR3 length: 15 residues. This CDR3 is CVSSAGGSGEETQYF. The CDR3 bases are TGTGTCAGCAGTGCGGGGGGATCGGGGGAGGAGACCCAGTACTTC.

As regards this clonotype: Since the CDR3 does not end with the conserved phenylalanine or tryptophan, this likely comes from a read error. The chain joins TRBV5-1 to TRBJ2-5; D remains unclear. The V and J ends lost 2 bases and 4 bases respectively, with 12 bases between them. Germline V lookup: CDR1 SGHRS, CDR2 YFSETQ. The CDR3 sequence is 14 residues long. Here the CDR3 reads CASSLSGSRETQYL. The DNA of the CDR3 is TGCGCCAGCAGCTTATCGGGTTCTCGAGAGACCCAGTACTTA.

This clonotype was observed many times. This sequence joins TRBV5-5 and TRBJ2-5; 9 nucleotides agree with TRBD1. The ends lost 3 bases at V and 4 bases at J; junction bases unmatched: 7. There are 15 residues in the CDR3. CDR1 and CDR2 from the germline V gene are SGHKS and YYEKEE (reference sequence). Here the CDR3 reads CASSYGQGYRETQYF. In nucleotides, the CDR3 is TGTGCCAGCAGCTACGGACAGGGGTACCGAGAGACCCAGTACTTC.

A few counts support this clonotype. CDR3 protein: CASGRASRVIGTQFF. The CDR3 DNA is TGTGCCAGCGGTAGGGCCTCGCGGGTTATTGGGACCCAGTTCTTC. V is TRBV6-2 or TRBV6-3 and J is TRBJ2-1; D is tentatively TRBD1 or TRBD2 (5 bases each). V was pared by 8 bases and J by 13 bases, with 27 bases between. This CDR3 comprises 15 residues. Germline V gene lookup returns CDR1 MNHEY and CDR2 SVGEGT.

The rearrangement uses TRBV30 and TRBJ1-1; 7 bases are a match to TRBD1. Germline V gene lookup returns CDR1 GTSNPN and CDR2 SVGIG (reference sequence). The V gene end was trimmed by 1 base and the J gene end by 7 bases; junction bases not matched to a gene: 9. The CDR3 is 14 amino acids. CDR3 in amino acids: CAWSGTGGGGEAFF. Here the CDR3 DNA reads TGTGCCTGGAGTGGGACAGGCGGGGGAGGTGAAGCTTTCTTT.

For this clonotype: A much larger clone lies one base from this, so it may be a read error. The chain combines TRBV24-1 with TRBJ2-7, with TRBD2 matching over 8 bases. CDR3 length equals 14 residues. The germline CDR1 and CDR2 sequences are KGHDR and SFDVKD. V shed 7 bases, J shed 7 bases, and the junction held 11 bases outside the gene matches. The CDR3 nucleotides are TGTGCCACCAGAGCGGGGGTTAACTACAATGAGCAGTACTTC. This codes for CATRAGVNYNEQYF.

This clonotype was picked up many times. The V and J genes are TRBV15 and TRBJ1-2, with 10 nucleotides matching TRBD1. V lost 0 bases and J lost 8; bases outside the gene matches: 6. The CDR3 consists of 15 residues. The germline CDR1 and CDR2 sequences are LNHNV and YYDKDF (reference sequence). This CDR3 is CATSRDFGTGVGYTF. DNA for the CDR3: TGTGCCACCAGCAGAGATTTTGGGACAGGGGTCGGCTACACCTTC. Complete variable domain (other parts from reference TRBV15 and TRBJ1-2): DAMVIQNPRYQVTQFGKPVTLSCSQTLNHNVMYWYQQKSSQAPKLLFHYYDKDFNNEADTPDNFQSRRPNTSFCFLDIRSPGLGDTAMYLCATSRDFGTGVGYTFGSGTRLTVV.

This clonotype was seen ten or more times. This chain joins TRBV10-3 and TRBJ2-5, with 8 bases identical to TRBD2. The CDR3 covers 14 residues. Trimming removed 5 bases from V and 5 bases from J; junction bases left unmatched: 7. CDR1 and CDR2 (germline): ENHRY, SYGVKD. DNA of the CDR3: TGTGCCATCAGTCAGAATAGCGGGGTTGAGACCCAGTACTTC. It codes for CAISQNSGVETQYF.

This chain joins TRBV29-1 and TRBJ2-5, with 8 bases aligning to TRBD2. Germline V CDR1 and CDR2: SQVTM, ANQGSEA. The CDR3 contains 14 residues. J was trimmed by 4 bases and V by 6 bases; bases with no gene match: 10. In DNA form, the CDR3 reads TGCAGCGTCGGGGGGGTAATGACCGGAGAGACCCAGTACTTC. This gives the protein CSVGGVMTGETQYF.

This clonotype was counted ten times or more. This chain connects TRBV20-1 to TRBJ1-6, with D possibly TRBD1 on 5 matching bases. V was pared by 2 bases and J by 7 bases, with 6 bases between. Looked up from germline, CDR1 is DFQATT and CDR2 is SNEGSKA (reference sequence). This CDR3 is 12 amino acids long. The CDR3 sequence: CSARKGNSPLHF. The CDR3 bases are TGCAGTGCTAGAAAGGGGAATTCACCCCTCCACTTT.